This entry describes one T cell receptor (beta chain). This CDR3 region has 15 residues. Trimming removed 6 bases from V and 10 bases from J, with 22 bases in between. Per germline, CDR1 SGHVS and CDR2 FQNEAQ. The source of the sample is a study of blood T cell repertoires in COVID-19. Study-wide context: Samples of COVID-19 (acute and convalescent) were obtained from the United States, Italy and Spain.

Only in-frame clones appear in the TCRdb table, and some are missing; sequencing was by immunoSEQ multiplex PCR. The sample has roughly 68,000 clones, roughly 84% seen once. V is TRBV7-8 and J is TRBJ2-1; the D gene is possibly TRBD2 (6 bases). Sequencing used peripheral blood. The source is a man aged 50 to 59 with active COVID-19. CDR3 bases: TGTGCCAGCAGTTTAAACCGGGGGACCGGGGTAGAGCAGTTCTTC. Residues: CASSLNRGTGVEQFF.